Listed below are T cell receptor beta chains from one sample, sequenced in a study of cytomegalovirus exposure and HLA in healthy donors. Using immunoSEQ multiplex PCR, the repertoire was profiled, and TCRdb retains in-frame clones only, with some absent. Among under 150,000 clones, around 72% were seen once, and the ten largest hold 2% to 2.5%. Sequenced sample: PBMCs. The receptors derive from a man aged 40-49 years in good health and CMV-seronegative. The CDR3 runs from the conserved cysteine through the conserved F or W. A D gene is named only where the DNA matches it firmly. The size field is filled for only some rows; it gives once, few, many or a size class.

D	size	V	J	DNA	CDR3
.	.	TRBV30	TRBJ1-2	TGTGCCTGGAGTGCCACCAGGATCTATGGCTACACCTTC	CAWSATRIYGYTF
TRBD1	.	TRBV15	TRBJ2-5	TGTGCCACCAGTATCGGGACAGGGGGCGTTGAGACCCAGTACTTC	CATSIGTGGVETQYF
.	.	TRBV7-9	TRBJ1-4	TGTGCCAGCAGCTTACGTTCGAGGTACAATGAAAAACTGTTTTTT	CASSLRSRYNEKLFF
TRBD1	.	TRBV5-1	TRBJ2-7	TGCGCCAGCAGCCCCGTACAGGGGGCCTACGAGCAGTACTTC	CASSPVQGAYEQYF
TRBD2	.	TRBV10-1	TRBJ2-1	TGCGCCAGCAGTGAGTCCAGGTTTGGGCTAGCGGGAGCATCCTACAATGAGCAGTTCTTC	CASSESRFGLAGASYNEQFF
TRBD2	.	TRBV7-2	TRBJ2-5	TGTGCCAGCAGCATACAGACTAGCGGGGAACGATCGCAAGAGACCCAGTACTTC	CASSIQTSGERSQETQYF
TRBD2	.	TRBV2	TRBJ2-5	TGTGCCAGCAGTGACCGACTAGCGGGGGGTGGGGAGACCCAGTACTTC	CASSDRLAGGGETQYF
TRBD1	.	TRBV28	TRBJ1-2	TGTGCCAGCAGTTCCCCGACAGGGGACCATGGCTACACCTTC	CASSSPTGDHGYTF
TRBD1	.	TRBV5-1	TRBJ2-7	TGCGCCAGCAGCTTGATCTCTCAGGATATAGGGACAGGGGCGCGGGAGTACTTC	CASSLISQDIGTGAREYF
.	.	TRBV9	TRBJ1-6	TGTGCCAGCAGGGGGCCAAGCTCCTATAATTCACCCCTCCACTTT	CASRGPSSYNSPLHF
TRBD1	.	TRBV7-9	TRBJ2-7	TGTGCCAGCAGCCCGATCGGACAGGCCTACGAGCAGTACTTC	CASSPIGQAYEQYF
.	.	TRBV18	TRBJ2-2	TGTGCCAGCTCGGGACAATTGAACACCGGGGAGCTGTTTTTT	CASSGQLNTGELFF
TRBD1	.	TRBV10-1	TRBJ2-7	TGCGCCAGCAGTGGGACAGGGGGCTTTACCCGTTTC	CASSGTGGFTRF
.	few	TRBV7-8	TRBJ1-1	TGTGCCAGCAGCTTATCCTTTCGGAACACTGAAGCTTTCTTT	CASSLSFRNTEAFF
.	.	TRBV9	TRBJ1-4	TGTGCCAGCAGCGTAGAAGGCAGCGCTAATGAAAAACTGTTTTTT	CASSVEGSANEKLFF
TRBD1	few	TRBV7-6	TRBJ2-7	TGTGCCAGCAGCCAAAACAGGGGGGCTTTCGAGCAGTACTTC	CASSQNRGAFEQYF
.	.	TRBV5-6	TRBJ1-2	TGTGCCAGCAGCTTGGTCGGGGTGTACACCTTC	CASSLVGVYTF
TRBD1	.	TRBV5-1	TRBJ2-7	TGCGCCAGCAGCTTGACCCGGGACAGGCATTCCTACGAGCAGTACTTC	CASSLTRDRHSYEQYF
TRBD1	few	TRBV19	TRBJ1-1	TGTGCCAGTAGTATGGCGGGACAGGGTGTTGTGGCTTTCTTT	CASSMAGQGVVAFF
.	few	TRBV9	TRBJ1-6	TGTGCCAGCAGCGTGGGGGCGTCCTATAATTCACCCCTCCACTTT	CASSVGASYNSPLHF
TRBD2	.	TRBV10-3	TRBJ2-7	TGTGCCATCAGTGCCAGCGGGAGTTACGAGCAGTACTTC	CAISASGSYEQYF
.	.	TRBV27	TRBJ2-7	TGTGCCAGCAGTAGATCCGGGACACCGGGATTTTACGAGCAGTACTTC	CASSRSGTPGFYEQYF
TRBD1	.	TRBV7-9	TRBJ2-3	TGTGCCAGCAGCTTATCACAGGGGGCGCGAGATACGCAGTATTTT	CASSLSQGARDTQYF
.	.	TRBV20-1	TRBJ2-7	TGCAGTGCTGCCTCCGGGAGTATACTGGCATTC	CSAASGSILAF
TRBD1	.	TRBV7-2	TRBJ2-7	TGTGCCAGCAGCTACACAGGGGGCGGTAACTACGAGCAGTACTTC	CASSYTGGGNYEQYF
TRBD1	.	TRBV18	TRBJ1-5	TGTGCCAGCTCAGCTAGCCGGGACAGCGCGGTGGCTGGCAATCAGCCCCAGCATTTT	CASSASRDSAVAGNQPQHF
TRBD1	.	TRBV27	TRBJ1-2	TGTGCCAGCATGGATCGGGACAGTCTTGGCGGCTACACCTTC	CASMDRDSLGGYTF
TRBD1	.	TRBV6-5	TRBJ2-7	TGTGCCAGCAGTTCCCACCCCGGACAGGGGGGGGACGAGCAGTACTTC	CASSSHPGQGGDEQYF
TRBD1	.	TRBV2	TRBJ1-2	TGTGCCACCCCGGTGGGGACAGGGAGACCTAACTATGGCTACACCTTC	CATPVGTGRPNYGYTF
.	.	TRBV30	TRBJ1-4	TGTGCCTGGAGTGAAAAGGGGGGGAGTGAAAAACTGTTTTTT	CAWSEKGGSEKLFF
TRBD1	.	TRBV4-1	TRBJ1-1	TGCGCCAGCAGCCTTGAGGACAGGGGGATGGTGGCTTTCTTT	CASSLEDRGMVAFF
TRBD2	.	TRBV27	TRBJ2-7	TGTGCCAGCAGCCTTCCGGGACTAGCGCCCTACGAGCAGTACTTC	CASSLPGLAPYEQYF
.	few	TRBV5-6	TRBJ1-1	TGTGCCAGCAGCCGGACGGGGGTCTCGGAAGCTTTCTTT	CASSRTGVSEAFF
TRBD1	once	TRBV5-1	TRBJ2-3	TGCGCCAGCAGTCAGGACAGGCCCTCGGGGGATACGCAGTATTTT	CASSQDRPSGDTQYF
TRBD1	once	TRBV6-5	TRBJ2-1	TGTGCCAGCAGTTATGGGGGACAGTACAATGAGCAGTTCTTC	CASSYGGQYNEQFF
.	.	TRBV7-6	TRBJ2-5	TGTGCCAGCAGCTTAGCCTACCAAGAGACCCAGTACTTC	CASSLAYQETQYF
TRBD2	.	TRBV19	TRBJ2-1	TGTGCCAGTAGTATGGGACTAGCGGGGTTCTTTTCCTACAATGAGCAGTTCTTC	CASSMGLAGFFSYNEQFF
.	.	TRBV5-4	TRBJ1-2	TGTGCCAGCAGCCCCCCGCGACAGTTAGCAGCTAACTATGGCTACACCTTC	CASSPPRQLAANYGYTF
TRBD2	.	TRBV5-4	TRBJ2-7	TGTGCCAGCAGCTTGGAACTAGCGGGGACCTACGAGCAGTACTTC	CASSLELAGTYEQYF
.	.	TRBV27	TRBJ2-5	TGTGCCAGCAGCCCGGTCCCCCGGGGAGCAGAGACCCAGTACTTC	CASSPVPRGAETQYF
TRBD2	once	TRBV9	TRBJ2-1	TGTGCCAGCAGCGGACAATCCGGGACTAGCGGGCGCTCCTACAATGAGCAGTTCTTC	CASSGQSGTSGRSYNEQFF
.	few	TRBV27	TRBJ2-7	TGTGCCAGCAGTTTGGGAGGTACCATCTACGAGCAGTACTTC	CASSLGGTIYEQYF
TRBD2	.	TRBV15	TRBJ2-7	TGTGCCACCAGCAGAGATCGAGAGCGGGAGCGTTACGAGCAGTACTTC	CATSRDRERERYEQYF
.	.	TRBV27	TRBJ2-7	TGTGCCAGCAGTGGGGAGCCTACCTACGAGCAGTACTTC	CASSGEPTYEQYF
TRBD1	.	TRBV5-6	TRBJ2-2	TGTGCCAGCAGCCTAACACGACAGGGGTGGTCCACCGGGGAGCTGTTTTTT	CASSLTRQGWSTGELFF
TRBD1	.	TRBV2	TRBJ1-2	TGTGCCAGCAGCCCCGGGACAGGGGAGGTCTATGGCTACACCTTC	CASSPGTGEVYGYTF
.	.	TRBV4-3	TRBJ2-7	TGCGCCAGCAGAGGGACACAGACCTACGAGCAGTACTTC	CASRGTQTYEQYF
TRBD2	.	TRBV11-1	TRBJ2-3	TGTGCCAGCAGCCCCCGAGCGGGGCCCACAGATACGCAGTATTTT	CASSPRAGPTDTQYF
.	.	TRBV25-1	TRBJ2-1	TGTGCCAGCGGAGGGACAGCAAGCTCCTACAATGAGCAGTTCTTC	CASGGTASSYNEQFF
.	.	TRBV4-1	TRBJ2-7	TGCGCCAGCAGCCAAGATTCGGGAGTCAAGCAGTACTTC	CASSQDSGVKQYF
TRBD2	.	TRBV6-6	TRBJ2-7	TGTGCCAGCAGTTACACTACTAGCGGGGGGGGCGAGCAGTACTTC	CASSYTTSGGGEQYF
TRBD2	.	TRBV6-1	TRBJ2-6	TGTGCCAGCAGTGTGTCTAGCGGGAGTTGGGTCCTGACTTTC	CASSVSSGSWVLTF
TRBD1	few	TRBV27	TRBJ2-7	TGTGCCAGCAGCTTTGACAGGGGATTGTATTCCTACGAGCAGTACTTC	CASSFDRGLYSYEQYF
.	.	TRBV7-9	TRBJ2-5	TGTGCCAGCAGCCTCTTGGAGGGCCCCCAAGAGACCCAGTACTTC	CASSLLEGPQETQYF
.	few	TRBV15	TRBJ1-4	TGTGCCACCAGCAGAGATTGGGGCGACAGTTCCGAAAAACTGTTTTTT	CATSRDWGDSSEKLFF
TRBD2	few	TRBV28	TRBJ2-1	TGTGCCAGCGGACTAGCAGCAAACAATGAGCAGTTCTTC	CASGLAANNEQFF
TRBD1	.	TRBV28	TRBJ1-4	TGTGCCAGCGGACTAAGGACAGGGGGTTTTGGTGAAAAACTGTTTTTT	CASGLRTGGFGEKLFF
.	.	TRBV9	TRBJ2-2	TGTGCCAGCAGCGCCAGAGGGGGGGCTATGGGTACCGGGGAGCTGTTTTTT	CASSARGGAMGTGELFF